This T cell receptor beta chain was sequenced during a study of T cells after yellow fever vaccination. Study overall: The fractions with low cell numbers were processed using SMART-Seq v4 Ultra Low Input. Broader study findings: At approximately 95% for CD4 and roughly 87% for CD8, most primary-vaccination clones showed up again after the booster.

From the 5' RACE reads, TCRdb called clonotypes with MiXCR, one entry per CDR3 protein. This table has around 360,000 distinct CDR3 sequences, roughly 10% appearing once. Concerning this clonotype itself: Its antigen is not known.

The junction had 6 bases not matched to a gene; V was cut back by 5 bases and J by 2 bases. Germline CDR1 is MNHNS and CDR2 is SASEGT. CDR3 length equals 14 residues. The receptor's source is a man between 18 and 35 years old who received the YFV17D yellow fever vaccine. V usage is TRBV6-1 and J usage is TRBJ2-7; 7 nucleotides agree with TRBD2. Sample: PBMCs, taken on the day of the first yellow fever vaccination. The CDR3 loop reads CASSKAGLAYEQYF. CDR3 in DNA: TGTGCCAGCAGTAAGGCTGGACTAGCCTACGAGCAGTACTTC.